The 9 T cell receptor beta chains below were found in one sample sequenced in a study of cytomegalovirus exposure and HLA in healthy donors. Amplification used 60 Vbeta primers and 13 Jbeta primers. TCRdb keeps only in-frame clones here, not all; method: immunoSEQ multiplex PCR. The data contain fewer than 150,000 clones, 70% to 85% of them singletons. Sequenced input: PBMCs. The receptors here all came from a woman in her late teens or twenties in good health and CMV-seronegative.

J is TRBJ1-1 and V is TRBV18, with TRBD1 as a possible D gene (5 bases). The germline gives CDR1 KGHSH, CDR2 LQKENI. The ends were cut back, 2 bases at V and 5 bases at J, with 18 bases in the middle. The CDR3 totals 16 residues. The CDR3 sequence: CASSPAGKGLKTEAFF. The CDR3 DNA is TGTGCCAGCTCACCAGCTGGTAAGGGGCTTAAAACTGAAGCTTTCTTT.

The chain links TRBV19 to TRBJ2-1, with 10 positions matching TRBD2. Germline CDR1 LNHDA, CDR2 SQIVND (reference sequence). The length of the CDR3 is 15 residues. J lost 8 bases, V lost 4 bases, and 8 bases had no gene match. CDR3 protein: CASSTQAGGPHEQFF. CDR3 nucleotide sequence: TGTGCCAGTAGTACGCAAGCGGGAGGGCCCCATGAGCAGTTCTTC.

The CDR3 DNA is TGTGCCAGCAGCGGCTCAGGCGCTCTTACCTACGAGCAGTACTTC. It translates to CASSGSGALTYEQYF. The rearrangement uses TRBV2 and TRBJ2-7; unclear D gene. This CDR3 has 15 amino acids. Germline CDR1 is SNHLY and CDR2 is FYNNEI. Trimming removed 6 bases at V and 2 bases at J, with 17 bases between.

The chain recombines TRBV15 with TRBJ1-1, with 7 bases aligning to TRBD1. The germline gives CDR1 LNHNV, CDR2 YYDKDF (reference sequence). V lost 2 bases to trimming and J lost 4 bases; unmatched junction nucleotides: 1. This CDR3 is built from 13 residues. The CDR3 region has the DNA TGTGCCACCAGCAGAACAGGGGTCACTGAAGCTTTCTTT. The encoded protein is CATSRTGVTEAFF.

The J gene is TRBJ1-6, the V gene TRBV5-6; 10 bases agree with TRBD1. In germline, CDR1 is SGHDT, CDR2 YYEEEE. The ends lost 4 bases at V and 8 bases at J; junction bases unmatched: 3. This CDR3 has 14 amino acids. The DNA for the CDR3 is TGTGCCAGCAGCGGGACAGGGGAGCATTCACCCCTCCACTTT. It yields the protein CASSGTGEHSPLHF.

The chain joins TRBV15 to TRBJ1-2; 7 bases align to TRBD1. This CDR3 contains 15 residues. V gave up 5 bases and J gave up 3 bases; unmatched junction bases: 9. Per the germline V gene, CDR1 is LNHNV and CDR2 is YYDKDF (reference sequence). DNA for the CDR3: TGTGCCACCAGCCCAATAGACAGGGATCACTATGGCTACACCTTC. This translates into CATSPIDRDHYGYTF.

Details on this clone: This specimen includes other DNA sequences encoding the same CDR3. The CDR3 sequence is CASSRDRDQPQHF. CDR3 sequence (DNA): TGTGCCAGCAGTCGGGACAGGGATCAGCCCCAGCATTTT. The chain couples TRBV11-2 to TRBJ1-5; 9 bases line up with TRBD1. The CDR3 has 13 residues. Germline values: CDR1 SGHAT, CDR2 FQNNGV. J lost 5 bases, V lost 6 bases, and 2 bases had no gene match. Looking up the rest from reference TRBV11-2 and TRBJ1-5 gives the full variable domain: EAGVAQSPRYKIIEKRQSVAFWCNPISGHATLYWYQQILGQGPKLLIQFQNNGVVDDSQLPKDRFSAERLKGVDSTLKIQPAKLEDSAVYLCASSRDRDQPQHFGDGTRLSIL.

V gene TRBV5-1 combines with J gene TRBJ1-2, with D unresolved. V lost 5 bases and J 4 bases, leaving 12 bases between the germline ends. Germline lookup yields CDR1 SGHRS and CDR2 YFSETQ. The CDR3 loop spans 13 amino acids. The CDR3 spells CASSPEQPYGYTF. CDR3 DNA sequence: TGCGCCAGCAGTCCCGAACAGCCCTATGGCTACACCTTC.

In its sample, this clone was seen once. CDR3 sequence: CASRKGASGSREAHNEQFF. CDR3 in DNA: TGTGCCAGCAGAAAGGGGGCTAGCGGGAGCCGGGAGGCCCACAATGAGCAGTTCTTC. The rearrangement links TRBV7-9 to TRBJ2-1; TRBD2 matches at 10 bases. Germline-derived CDR1 and CDR2 are SEHNR and FQNEAQ (reference sequence). The CDR3 is 19 amino acids. V shed 6 bases and J 5 bases; nucleotides not matched to a gene: 19.